This T cell receptor beta chain was documented in a study of T cells after yellow fever vaccination. TCRdb itself ran the 5' RACE reads through MiXCR, one entry per CDR3 protein. The sample includes about 260,000 distinct CDR3 sequences, roughly 5.6% of them seen just once. The sample holds many counts of this clonotype. Trimming cost V 5 bases and J 4 bases, with 10 bases left between them. Germline V gene data show CDR1 as ENHRY and CDR2 as SYGVKD. This CDR3 has 13 residues. The receptor was isolated from a man aged 18 to 30 who received the YFV17D yellow fever vaccine. The material was CD4+ T cells sorted from PBMCs, obtained on the day of the yellow fever booster vaccination. The chain employs TRBV10-3 and TRBJ2-3; perhaps TRBD1 as D (6 bases). The CDR3 DNA reads TGTGCCATCAGTACAGGGTTGGCAGATACGCAGTATTTT. Protein sequence: CAISTGLADTQYF.